This TCR beta chain emerged from a study of shared clonotypes between healthy human individuals. Assay: immunoSEQ multiplex PCR; the TCRdb copy retains only in-frame clones and omits some. The sample records around 2,100,000 clones, roughly 94% being singletons. The CDR3 is 11 residues long. The V gene lost 1 base and the J gene lost 6 bases, with 4 bases spanning the gap. CDR1 and CDR2 from the germline V gene are ENHRY and SYGVKD. The naive CD8 fraction comprised CD45RO-negative cells positively selected for CCR7 and excluded terminally differentiated effector memory CD45RA+ cells. Material for sequencing was naive CD8+ T cells sorted from blood. The clonotype was recovered from a man aged 18-30 years in good health. The rearrangement uses TRBV10-3 and TRBJ2-7; D is ambiguous. In nucleotides, the CDR3 is TGTGCCATCAGTGAGTGGGGCGAGCAGTACTTC. Its protein product is CAISEWGEQYF.